This T cell receptor beta chain was sequenced in a study of cytomegalovirus exposure and HLA in healthy donors. At the level of the study: Later, an analysis reported that the 130 or so validation repertoires had used the same platform as the roughly 700 first-cohort repertoires.

Concerning this clone: This sample includes further DNA sequences coding for the same CDR3.

Sequencing was performed with immunoSEQ multiplex PCR; in TCRdb, only in-frame clones are kept and a portion is missing. Of about 98,000 clones in the sample, about 90% were seen once. The CDR3 is 13 residues long. Trimming took 6 bases from V and 5 from J; bases not matched to a gene: 4. CDR1 is MNHEY, CDR2 SVGAGI, per germline. Sequenced input: PBMCs. The receptor was derived from a man younger than 35 in good health and CMV-seropositive. The chain has TRBV6-5 and TRBJ1-2, with 9 bases fitting TRBD1. The CDR3 sequence: CASSADRGYGYTF. CDR3 sequence (DNA): TGTGCCAGCAGCGCGGACAGGGGTTATGGCTACACCTTC.